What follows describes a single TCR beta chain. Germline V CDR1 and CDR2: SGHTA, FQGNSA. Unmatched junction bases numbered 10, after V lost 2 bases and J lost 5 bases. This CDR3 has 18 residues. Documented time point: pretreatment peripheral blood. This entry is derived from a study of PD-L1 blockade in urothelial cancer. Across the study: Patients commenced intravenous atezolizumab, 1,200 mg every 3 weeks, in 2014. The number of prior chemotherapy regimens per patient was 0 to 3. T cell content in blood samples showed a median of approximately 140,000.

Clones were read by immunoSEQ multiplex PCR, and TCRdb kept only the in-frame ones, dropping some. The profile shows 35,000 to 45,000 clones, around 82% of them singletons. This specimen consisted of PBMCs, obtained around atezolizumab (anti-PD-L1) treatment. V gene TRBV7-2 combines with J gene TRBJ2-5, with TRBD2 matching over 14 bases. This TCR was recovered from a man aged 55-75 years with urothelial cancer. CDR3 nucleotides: TGTGCCAGCAGCTTAAGACTAGCGGGGGGGCCGAGGGATGAGACCCAGTACTTC. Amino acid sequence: CASSLRLAGGPRDETQYF.